A single count supports the clone carrying this TCR beta chain. Its antigen is not known. Replicate PCRs for sorted subsets used about 200 ng DNA; this equaled around 28,000 T cell genomes. Produced via immunoSEQ multiplex PCR; TCRdb's table is partial and in-frame only. The repertoire holds 2 million to 2.5 million clones, with 85% to 95% as singletons. The data originate from a study of shared clonotypes between healthy human individuals. Per the germline V gene, CDR1 is SGHRS and CDR2 is YFSETQ. V lost 4 bases and J lost 1, with 8 bases in between. The CDR3 is made up of 13 amino acids. Study-wide results and caveats: Sorted-subset samples were not fully sequenced, rarefaction indicated. Genetic and exposure-history diversity was limited by the small donor number. Relative to their counterparts shared across all four donors, non-shared clonotypes exhibited diminished generation probabilities.

The sample consisted of naive CD4+ T cells from PBMCs. Regarding subset: CD45RA+ positively selected. This TCR was sampled from a man between 18 and 35 years old in good health. Some clones in this sample may be carry-over from other donors' samples. The rearrangement uses TRBV5-1 and TRBJ1-1; D is ambiguous. The CDR3 reads CASSTPENTEAFF. CDR3 sequence (DNA): TGCGCCAGCAGCACCCCAGAGAACACTGAAGCTTTCTTT.